The subject of this entry is one T cell receptor beta chain. Its antigen is not identified. This entry belongs to a study of CD8+CD57+ T cells in acquired aplastic anemia. Background on the study: The study obtained an average of around 3.4 ug of DNA from sorted CD4+ and CD8+ cells.

Broader study findings: Significant differences in CD8+ Simpson's diversity were not observed between patients and controls. A set of approximately 30 CD8+ CDR3 sequences was shared between patients and controls, and these sequences appeared highly expressed in patients.

Both TCR beta VDJ combination and CDR3 sequence profiling were carried out. Genomic DNA was the template for this profiling. TCRdb passed the reads through MiXCR, listing each CDR3 protein once. The sample records about 190,000 distinct CDR3 sequences, approximately 52% being singletons. The germline gives CDR1 SQVTM, CDR2 ANQGSEA. The ends were cut back, 4 bases at V and 4 bases at J, with 13 bases in the middle. The CDR3 runs to 13 residues. The chain couples TRBV29-1 to TRBJ1-1; maybe TRBD1 (6 bases). The specimen was sorted CD4+, CD8+, or CD8+CD57+ T cells (not recorded which) from PBMCs. The clonotype was recovered from a human donor in good health, serving as a control. As DNA, the CDR3 is TGCAGCGTTGTCCAGGGGCGGAGCACTGAAGCTTTCTTT. This translates into CSVVQGRSTEAFF.